Presented here are 23 T cell receptor beta chains from one specimen sequenced in a study of blood T cells in healthy people across ages. Primed by a sample-barcoded 5' primer and a J-beta primer mix, a second PCR proceeded for 7 to 11 cycles. One entry per CDR3 protein results from TCRdb running MiXCR on the 5' RACE reads. The sample records 1.5 million to 2 million distinct CDR3 sequences, under 30% being singletons. The sequenced sample was blood. Receptor source: a woman under 40 in good health.

Only a few counts were recorded for this clonotype. CDR3 coding DNA: TGCAGTGCCCCTCAACCGGGCTACCAAGAGACCCAGTACTTC. This translates into CSAPQPGYQETQYF. The chain employs TRBV20-1 and TRBJ2-5; D gene unclear. The CDR3 is 14 amino acids. Deletions cut 6 bases from V and 0 bases from J, with 14 bases between. The V gene's germline CDR1 is DFQATT and CDR2 SNEGSKA (reference sequence).

This chain links TRBV6-2 or TRBV6-3 with TRBJ2-3; 8 nucleotides align to TRBD2. Germline trimming cut 8 bases from V and 4 bases from J; bases unmatched to any gene: 5. This CDR3 contains 13 residues. The germline gives CDR1 MNHEY, CDR2 SVGEGT. This CDR3 reads CASEREWSDTQYF. CDR3 DNA sequence: TGTGCCAGCGAGCGGGAGTGGTCAGATACGCAGTATTTT.

This clonotype came up many times. The J gene is TRBJ1-4, the V gene TRBV9; D possibly corresponds to TRBD1 (5 bases). CDR3 size: 15 residues. Germline V gene data show CDR1 as SGDLS and CDR2 as YYNGEE. Trimming took off 4 bases at V and 7 bases at J, with 17 bases between the two ends. CDR3 amino acids: CASSSQGSTLEKLFF. CDR3 nucleotides: TGTGCCAGCAGCTCCCAGGGATCGACCCTTGAAAAACTGTTTTTT.

The rearrangement uses TRBV5-6 and TRBJ1-5; no clear D gene. The V end lost 0 bases, the J end lost 4 bases, and 8 bases lay between the germline ends. Looked up from germline, CDR1 is SGHDT and CDR2 is YYEEEE. CDR3 length equals 14 residues. DNA of the CDR3: TGTGCCAGCAGCTTGGTGTCAGAGAATCAGCCCCAGCATTTT. Its protein product is CASSLVSENQPQHF.

This clonotype has ten or more counts. The chain carries TRBV20-1 and TRBJ1-2; a weak D match, TRBD1 (5 bases). V lost 0 bases to trimming and J lost 5 bases, with 7 bases between them. The CDR3 covers 12 residues. The V gene's germline CDR1 is DFQATT and CDR2 SNEGSKA (reference sequence). CDR3 protein: CSARDWGYGYTF. CDR3 DNA sequence: TGCAGTGCTAGAGATTGGGGGTATGGCTACACCTTC.

This clonotype came up many times. The rearrangement uses TRBV5-1 and TRBJ1-1, with D hard to call. Germline V gene data show CDR1 as SGHRS and CDR2 as YFSETQ. V gave up 0 bases and J gave up 3 bases, with 6 bases separating them. This CDR3 has 13 residues. Here the CDR3 DNA reads TGCGCCAGCAGCTTGGGGGCAGACACTGAAGCTTTCTTT. This codes for CASSLGADTEAFF.

For this clonotype: Since a much larger clone is just one base distant, this may be a read error. The chain uses TRBV7-9 and TRBJ2-1; D gene unclear. The J call may be faulty, since TRBJ2-7 better matches the DNA end. Germline lookup yields CDR1 SEHNR and CDR2 FQNEAQ (reference sequence). CDR3 length: 14 amino acids. In DNA form, the CDR3 reads TGTGCCAGCTTTGCCCCGAGCTCCTACAATGAGCAGTACTTC. It yields the protein CASFAPSSYNEQYF.

Of note for this clonotype: One base away lies a much larger clone, so this may be a sequencing read error. This chain uses TRBV12-3 or TRBV12-4 with TRBJ2-3; TRBD2 might be the D (5 bases). CDR3 length: 16 amino acids. V was cut by 7 bases and J by 8 bases, with 25 bases left in between. Here the CDR3 reads CASNSRPPLGGGTQYF. The DNA for the CDR3 is TGTGCCAGCAATTCCCGTCCTCCGCTCGGCGGAGGTACGCAGTATTTT.

This rearrangement joins TRBV20-1 to TRBJ1-2; no definite D call. Germline CDR1 reads DFQATT; CDR2 reads SNEGSKA (reference sequence). The CDR3 is 12 residues long. The CDR3 nucleotides are TGCAGCAAGCCGATGGCGAACTATGGCTACACCTTC. The encoded protein is CSKPMANYGYTF.

With regard to this clonotype: This could be a read error, since a much larger clone is one nucleotide away. V is TRBV20-1 and J is TRBJ2-7, with D possibly TRBD2 on 5 matching bases. Germline lookup yields CDR1 DFQATT and CDR2 SNEGSKA (reference sequence). This CDR3 contains 15 residues. Trimming took off 1 base at V and 5 bases at J, with 18 bases between the two ends. The CDR3 DNA sequence: TGCAGTGCTAGAGCTGGAGGAGATAGCCGGGACGAGCAGTACTTC. Translated, it gives CSARAGGDSRDEQYF.

The V gene is TRBV28, the J gene TRBJ2-5; possible D gene TRBD2, 6 bases. The better agreement between TRBJ2-7 and the DNA end casts doubt on the J call. Germline values: CDR1 MDHEN, CDR2 SYDVKM. This CDR3 has 15 residues. CDR3: CASCADQGGTYEQYF. CDR3 in DNA: TGTGCCAGCTGCGCGGACCAGGGCGGGACCTACGAGCAGTACTTC.

The sample holds many counts of this clonotype. The CDR3 reads CSALGLGNIQYF. In DNA form, the CDR3 reads TGCAGTGCTCTGGGACTAGGAAACATTCAGTACTTC. J is TRBJ2-4 and V is TRBV20-1; 8 nucleotides agree with TRBD2. Trimming cost V 5 bases and J 6 bases; bases outside gene matches: 3. The germline gives CDR1 DFQATT, CDR2 SNEGSKA (reference sequence). There are 12 residues in the CDR3.

This clonotype has more than one count but fewer than ten. Germline is not matched at one junction end, which may reflect a read error. This rearrangement joins TRBV12-3 or TRBV12-4 to TRBJ2-3; D is uncertain. The CDR3 contains 13 residues. The CDR3: CVSSFRDADTQYF. CDR3 nucleotides: TGTGTCAGCAGTTTTCGAGACGCAGATACGCAGTATTTT.

This chain joins TRBV19 and TRBJ1-5, with D unclear. CDR1 is LNHDA, CDR2 SQIVND, per germline (reference sequence). V gave up 3 bases and J gave up 3 bases, with 9 bases separating them. The CDR3 runs 14 residues. CDR3 DNA sequence: TGTGCCAGTAGTATTGTGCTCTCCAATCAGCCCCAGCATTTT. Its protein is CASSIVLSNQPQHF.

On this clonotype: Mismatch with germline at one junction end may stem from a read error. The V call is TRBV11-2, the J call TRBJ2-1, with a possible D match to TRBD2 (5 bases). This CDR3 has 16 amino acids. CDR1 SGHAT and CDR2 FQNNGV come from the germline V gene. The CDR3 DNA reads TGTGCCAGCAGCGGGCCCGGGATTAGCTCCCACAATGAGCAGTTCTTC. The encoded protein is CASSGPGISSHNEQFF. The full variable domain, completed using reference TRBV11-2 and TRBJ2-1, is EAGVAQSPRYKIIEKRQSVAFWCNPISGHATLYWYQQILGQGPKLLIQFQNNGVVDDSQLPKDRFSAERLKGVDSTLKIQPAKLEDSAVYLCASSGPGISSHNEQFFGPGTRLTVL.

CDR3 sequence reads: CATSSRDTYTGELFF. As DNA, the CDR3 is TGTGCCACCAGCAGCCGGGACACGTACACCGGGGAGCTGTTTTTT. The rearrangement joins TRBV15 to TRBJ2-2; weak D call: TRBD1 (6 bases). The ends were cut back, 3 bases at V and 3 bases at J, with 11 bases in the middle. Germline V gene sequence: CDR1 LNHNV, CDR2 YYDKDF (reference sequence). The CDR3 covers 15 residues. The variable domain in full, with the rest retrieved from reference TRBV15 and TRBJ2-2, is DAMVIQNPRYQVTQFGKPVTLSCSQTLNHNVMYWYQQKSSQAPKLLFHYYDKDFNNEADTPDNFQSRRPNTSFCFLDIRSPGLGDTAMYLCATSSRDTYTGELFFGEGSRLTVL.

This clonotype was observed a handful of times. In DNA form, the CDR3 reads TGTGCCACCAGCCCTCGGACTAGCGGGCGCTCCTACGAGCAGTACTTC. Residues: CATSPRTSGRSYEQYF. The genes are TRBV15 and TRBJ2-7, with 11 bases identical to TRBD2. Germline CDR1 is LNHNV and CDR2 is YYDKDF (reference sequence). The CDR3 sequence is 16 residues long. V shed 5 bases, J shed 0 bases, and the junction held 6 bases outside the gene matches.

The chain uses TRBV7-2 and TRBJ2-1; 9 nucleotides agree with TRBD2. CDR1 is SGHTA and CDR2 is FQGNSA in the germline V gene. The CDR3 sequence is 15 residues long. The junction had 7 bases not matched to a gene; V was cut back by 2 bases and J by 8 bases. DNA of the CDR3: TGTGCCAGCAGCTTACAGGGACTAGCATTCGATGAGCAGTTCTTC. Its protein product is CASSLQGLAFDEQFF. Full variable domain (remainder filled in from reference TRBV7-2 and TRBJ2-1): GAGVSQSPSNKVTEKGKDVELRCDPISGHTALYWYRQSLGQGLEFLIYFQGNSAPDKSGLPSDRFSAERTGGSVSTLTIQRTQQEDSAVYLCASSLQGLAFDEQFFGPGTRLTVL.

The V and J genes are TRBV7-9 and TRBJ1-5; tentatively, D is TRBD1 (5 bases). V was cut by 3 bases and J by 7 bases, with 13 bases left in between. CDR1 is SEHNR, CDR2 FQNEAQ, per germline (reference sequence). This CDR3 contains 14 residues. The DNA of the CDR3 is TGTGCCAGCAGCTTCGAGGGTGGGGGACAGCCCCAGCATTTT. Amino acid sequence: CASSFEGGGQPQHF.

The chain uses TRBV5-1 and TRBJ2-6, with a possible D match to TRBD1 (6 bases). The ends were cut back, 1 base at V and 0 bases at J, with 11 bases in the middle. The CDR3 runs 17 residues. Germline V gene lookup returns CDR1 SGHRS and CDR2 YFSETQ. CDR3: CASSLTGTNSGANVLTF. CDR3 nucleotide sequence: TGCGCCAGCAGCTTGACAGGGACGAACTCTGGGGCCAACGTCCTGACTTTC.

The J gene is TRBJ2-3, the V gene TRBV7-9; 8 nucleotides line up with TRBD1. The V gene end was trimmed by 1 base and the J gene end by 4 bases; junction bases not matched to a gene: 10. Germline loops: CDR1 SEHNR, CDR2 FQNEAQ (reference sequence). The CDR3 is 17 amino acids. Here the CDR3 reads CASSLVMRTGTADTQYF. For the CDR3, the DNA is TGTGCCAGCAGCTTAGTTATGCGGACAGGGACGGCAGATACGCAGTATTTT.

The chain uses TRBV2 and TRBJ1-5, with D uncertain. This CDR3 spans 15 amino acids. V was trimmed by 1 base and J by 0 bases, leaving 7 bases between them. Germline loops: CDR1 SNHLY, CDR2 FYNNEI. CDR3 coding DNA: TGTGCCAGCAGTGAAGAAAAGATTAGCAATCAGCCCCAGCATTTT. Protein sequence: CASSEEKISNQPQHF.

The chain employs TRBV5-1 and TRBJ2-5; 10 bases are a match to TRBD1. The CDR3 has 15 amino acids. Per the germline V gene, CDR1 is SGHRS and CDR2 is YFSETQ. Germline trimming cut 3 bases from V and 6 bases from J; bases unmatched to any gene: 8. The CDR3 bases are TGCGCCAGCAGCTCGGACGGACAGGGGGGAAAGACCCAGTACTTC. Protein: CASSSDGQGGKTQYF. Supplemented by reference TRBV5-1 and TRBJ2-5, the full variable domain reads KAGVTQTPRYLIKTRGQQVTLSCSPISGHRSVSWYQQTPGQGLQFLFEYFSETQRNKGNFPGRFSGRQFSNSRSEMNVSTLELGDSALYLCASSSDGQGGKTQYFGPGTRLLVL.